This T cell receptor (beta chain) was sequenced in a study of regulatory T cells in long-lasting Graves disease (dated by TCRdb to 2020 to 2022). Turning to the overall study: Antithyroid drugs had been taken for less than 3 months by newly diagnosed Graves' disease patients. Patients with persistent Graves' disease were compared with patients with newly diagnosed Graves' disease using TCR sequencing and RNA sequencing of peripheral blood. The study was registered as a clinical trial and conducted in China. A total of around 35 samples underwent TCR sequencing, from some 13 patients with persistent Graves' disease and 20 or so patients with newly diagnosed Graves' disease.

Only a few counts were recorded for this clonotype. Its recognized antigen is unknown. No clone much larger than this one lies a single base away; base qualities are absent. Library creation used multiplex PCR. Sequencer: Illumina HiSeq 4000. iRepertoire HTBI primers and Arm-PCR amplification of CDR3 regions were used to construct TCR beta libraries. Before sequencing, the PCR products underwent gel purification. As for the authors' bioinformatics: Across samples, 60 to 75 TRBV and roughly 13 TRBJ segments were identified and used for gene usage analysis of CDR3 amino acid clonotypes. COPE and FqMerger were used to merge the filtered high-quality paired reads into contigs. BLAST was used to align contigs to the IMGT TRBV, TRBD and TRBJ reference genes, and CDR3 was defined following IMGT. Highly expanded clones were defined as clonotypes with a frequency above 0.1%. Shannon entropy served as the measure of repertoire diversity, while the Gini coefficient captured V-J evenness. A clonotype was considered public if more than one individual shared it. TCRdb handled the public reads itself, with Q25 trimming in fastp and clone calling in MiXCR, and kept productive beta chains. Rows are combined by CDR3 protein, so each entry shows the most common genes and DNA. These V and J calls originate from TCRdb's pipeline instead of the authors' own analysis. The sample yields 420,000 or so distinct CDR3 sequences; approximately 16% were counted once. The ten largest clones capture approximately 22% of the sample.

What the work shows at the level of the full study, not this receptor alone: More public clonotypes were shared among persistent patients (roughly 2,700) than among newly diagnosed patients (roughly 1,000). The authors acknowledged the small sample size as a limitation that may reduce accuracy. Persistent Graves' disease patients showed lower TCR Shannon entropy and fewer highly expanded clones than newly diagnosed patients, suggesting clonal expansion. Sequencing and analysis were restricted to the TCR beta chain. Preferential use of TRBV28, TRBJ1-2 and TRBJ2-5 was observed in persistent disease, whereas TRBV20-1 and TRBJ2-1 were favored in newly diagnosed disease. Peripheral blood alone was examined, since thyroid tissue, which constituted the primary lesion, could not be accessed.

Read against the paper, the sample's time point label means: newly diagnosed GD, antithyroid drugs for less than 3 months. For both TCR sequencing and RNA sequencing, RNA was extracted from PBMCs in TRIzol. Graves' disease was diagnosed according to American Thyroid Association guidelines. Patients were recruited from an endocrinology department in Xi'an, China. Each patient gave roughly 8.4 milliliters of peripheral blood, collected in an EDTA anticoagulant tube. Ficoll Paque Plus density gradient separation was used to isolate PBMCs, and no additional T cell sorting was done. An Agilent 2100 Bioanalyzer and agarose gel were used to assess RNA quality, and a NanoDrop 2000 was used to measure RNA concentration. CDR1 and CDR2 were assigned from the germline V gene as SGHTA and FQGTGA. Taken from cysteine to phenylalanine, the CDR3 has 15 residues. This entry keeps only the CDR3 DNA: 45 bases, framed from base 1. V loses 6 bases at its end and J loses 6 bases; junction bases beyond the gene matches: 8.

The same data also went into a second study, on T cells in Graves' hyperthyroidism and ophthalmopathy. Looking at the second paper: Graves' hyperthyroidism was defined as stable when no progression to ophthalmopathy occurred over 18 months of follow-up. Hyperthyroidism patients were newly diagnosed, with disease duration under 2 months, and aged 18 to 65 years. The study excluded patients with uncontrolled infections, other autoimmune diseases, pregnancy or lactation. Diagnoses were based on clinical symptoms, serum thyroxine and TRAb, thyroid ultrasound and orbital computed tomography. A first-round RT-PCR of the TCR CDR3 used the HTBI primer set with the Qiagen OneStep RT-PCR kit. Most expanded thyroid clonotypes (frequency above 0.001) were also found in blood, which suggests that blood repertoires may mirror thyroid immune responses. A model built on a 13 V-J signature distinguished ophthalmopathy from stable hyperthyroidism, reaching roughly 88% sensitivity and about 81% specificity in cross-validation and 80%/75% in testing. In validation, progression to ophthalmopathy was predicted by the model with 70.59% sensitivity and roughly 72% specificity, a median of about 6.4 months before onset. To identify distinguishing TCR V-J signatures, a discovery cohort of about 100 patients was used, comprising 43 with Graves' ophthalmopathy and about 59 with stable Graves' hyperthyroidism. Prospective prediction of ophthalmopathy was tested in an independent validation cohort of about 19 hyperthyroidism patients and approximately 17 patients who later progressed to ophthalmopathy. For training and testing, the 110 or so patients in the discovery cohort were randomly divided in a 7:3 ratio. In more than 5 Graves' hyperthyroidism patients, the study also compared T-cell repertoires from thyroid tissue with T-cell repertoires from blood. After sampling, hyperthyroidism patients received methimazole starting at 30 mg daily, and ophthalmopathy patients received high-dose intravenous methylprednisolone. Libraries were constructed in a second round of multiplex PCR, after which size selection and purification were performed. The libraries were sequenced on an Illumina HiSeq2000 using paired-end 100 bp reads. Raw data were processed with SOAPnuke, discarding reads with adapters, uncalled bases, mean Phred below 15, or no exact constant-primer or identifier match. COPE v1.2.5 was used to merge high-quality paired reads, and clonotypes were defined as unique nucleotide sequences. MiTCR v1.1 was used to align clonotypes to the IMGT TRBV, TRBD and TRBJ reference segments. The analysis included only V-J combinations with a frequency above 0.0001, which together covered around 99% of the repertoires. A TCS score was defined as the ratio between F50 (clonal expansion) and ExV (chaos), using BLOSUM62-based TCRdist between CDR3 peptides within each V-J. Welch's t-statistics and random forest reduced several hundred V-J features to around 14, which were used in a naive Bayes classifier (R e1071). No statistical method was used to fix the sample size in advance, and group allocation was not hidden from the investigators. The paper reports TCR Vbeta CDR3 sequencing of fewer than 150 peripheral blood samples: 43 ophthalmopathy, over 70 hyperthyroidism and 17 progressor patients.

The source of this sequence is a woman aged 18-30 years with Graves disease. Donor details come from another sample of the same person, matched by shared clones. The sample here was peripheral blood mononuclear cells (PBMCs), taken at new diagnosis, from a patient treated with antithyroid drugs. This sequence uses TRBV7-3 and TRBJ2-2; TRBD1 matches 9 bases in the middle. The base sequence is TGTGCCAGCAGTCTACAGGGGGCGCTGGCCGGGGAGCTGTTTTTT. The translation is CASSLQGALAGELFF.